This is a list of T cell receptor beta chains from one sample in a study of technical replicates of blood from a few donors. Profiling relied on immunoSEQ multiplex PCR, and the TCRdb table lists in-frame clones only, not all of them. This table has 95,000 or so clones, approximately 96% appearing once. Sequencing was carried out using T cells isolated from PBMCs. These receptors were taken from a human donor in good health. Each CDR3 is given with its conserved first and last residue. A D gene is named only where the DNA matches it firmly. Where a row states a size, it is once, few, many or the class of an expanded clone; other rows omit it.

d_gene	v_gene	abundance	j_gene	CDR3aa	CDR3nt
.	TRBV28	.	TRBJ2-7	CASSPLRGHGPYEQYF	TGTGCCAGCAGTCCGTTAAGGGGCCATGGGCCTTACGAGCAGTACTTC
.	TRBV29-1	.	TRBJ2-7	CSVELGPTYEQYF	TGCAGCGTTGAACTGGGCCCCACCTACGAGCAGTACTTC
TRBD2	TRBV30	.	TRBJ2-7	CARAGTGEQYF	TGTGCCAGAGCGGGGACCGGCGAGCAGTACTTC
.	TRBV10-3	.	TRBJ2-6	CAISDRDSGANVLTF	TGTGCCATCAGTGACAGGGACTCTGGGGCCAACGTCCTGACTTTC
TRBD2	TRBV19	.	TRBJ2-7	CASAGTSLYEQYF	TGTGCCAGTGCTGGGACTAGTCTTTACGAGCAGTACTTC
TRBD2	TRBV28	.	TRBJ2-1	CASSAISGRLNEQFF	TGTGCCAGCAGTGCCATTAGCGGGAGATTGAATGAGCAGTTCTTC
TRBD2	TRBV7-3	.	TRBJ2-7	CASSSGLADGEQYF	TGTGCCAGCAGCTCCGGACTAGCAGATGGGGAGCAGTACTTC
.	TRBV2	once	TRBJ2-7	CASGRSYEQYF	TGTGCCAGCGGGCGAAGCTACGAGCAGTACTTC
.	TRBV28	.	TRBJ1-1	CASSTIQLLNTEAFF	TGTGCCAGCAGTACTATTCAGCTGTTGAACACTGAAGCTTTCTTT
TRBD2	TRBV7-3	.	TRBJ2-1	CASSSPTPGTSPYEQFF	TGTGCCAGCAGCTCCCCTACCCCCGGGACTAGTCCCTATGAGCAGTTCTTC
.	TRBV7-2	.	TRBJ1-1	CASSFTREAFF	TGTGCCAGCAGCTTCACTCGTGAAGCTTTCTTT
.	TRBV27	.	TRBJ2-1	CASSPDWSSYNEQFF	TGTGCCAGCAGTCCAGACTGGAGCTCCTACAATGAGCAGTTCTTC
TRBD1	TRBV5-1	.	TRBJ2-7	CASSLRQGSNEQYF	TGCGCCAGCAGCTTGAGACAGGGGAGCAACGAGCAGTACTTC
TRBD2	TRBV10-3	.	TRBJ2-3	CATNGGSTDTQYF	TGTGCCACCAACGGGGGGAGCACAGATACGCAGTATTTT